Presented here are 28 T cell receptor beta chains from one specimen sequenced in a study of blood T cells in healthy people across ages. With a J-beta primer mix and a sample-barcoded 5' primer, a second PCR ran about 7 to 11 cycles. Each CDR3 protein gets one entry after TCRdb re-called the 5' RACE reads with MiXCR. The repertoire includes more than 450,000 distinct CDR3 sequences, about 27% of them detected once, and approximately 3.6% sits in the top ten. These same records also appear under a second study, on T cells of mothers and their children.

The source material was blood. Receptors originate from a boy aged 2 to 10 in good health.

This chain uses TRBV4-2 with TRBJ2-1; possible D gene TRBD2, 6 bases. V lost 0 bases, J lost 9 bases, and 9 bases lay in between. There are 13 residues in the CDR3. Germline V gives CDR1 LGHNA, CDR2 YNFKEQ. In nucleotides, the CDR3 is TGTGCCAGCAGCCAAGAGGGACTTTCTGAGCAGTTCTTC. Encoded protein: CASSQEGLSEQFF.

A few counts support this clonotype. V gene TRBV29-1 combines with J gene TRBJ2-7, with D perhaps TRBD1 (6 bases). Germline assignment: CDR1 SQVTM and CDR2 ANQGSEA. Trimming stripped 6 bases from V and 1 base from J, with 13 bases between. This CDR3 is built from 13 residues. The CDR3 sequence is CSVRDTESYEQYF. DNA of the CDR3: TGCAGCGTCCGGGACACCGAATCCTACGAGCAGTACTTC.

This clonotype was picked up a small number of times. CDR3 residues: CASSLGRIEQYF. For the CDR3, the DNA is TGTGCCAGCAGCTTAGGAAGAATCGAGCAGTACTTC. V is TRBV7-2 and J is TRBJ2-7, with unresolved D. CDR3 length equals 12 residues. Trimming took 1 base from V and 6 from J, leaving 7 bases between them. CDR1 is SGHTA and CDR2 is FQGNSA in the germline V gene.

Here the CDR3 reads CASSSGSGGAHNEQFF. CDR3 nucleotides: TGTGCCAGCAGCTCAGGTAGCGGGGGGGCCCACAATGAGCAGTTCTTC. The V call is TRBV7-2, the J call TRBJ2-1; 11 bases map to TRBD2. The trim removed 4 bases at V and 5 bases at J, leaving 7 bases unmatched. Germline V gene data show CDR1 as SGHTA and CDR2 as FQGNSA. This CDR3 has 16 residues.

This clonotype has a count of ten or more. This chain links TRBV7-3 with TRBJ2-3; no firm D call. The V end was cut by 2 bases, the J end by 8 bases, with 5 bases between. The CDR3 is made up of 11 amino acids. CDR1 and CDR2 from the germline V gene are SGHTA and FQGTGA. CDR3 region: CASSLGSTQYF. CDR3 nucleotide sequence: TGTGCCAGCAGCTTAGGAAGTACGCAGTATTTT.

This clonotype was seen a handful of times. The chain has TRBV12-3 or TRBV12-4 and TRBJ2-3; a possible D gene is TRBD1 (5 bases). CDR3 length: 13 residues. V gave up 5 bases and J gave up 6 bases, with 12 bases separating them. The CDR3 DNA reads as TGTGCCAGCAGTACTCAGACAGCTGATACGCAGTATTTT. Its translation: CASSTQTADTQYF.

A few counts support this clonotype. The chain employs TRBV29-1 and TRBJ1-1, with D unresolved. V was cut by 7 bases and J by 0 bases, with 12 bases left in between. This CDR3 region has 13 residues. CDR1 and CDR2 (germline): SQVTM, ANQGSEA. CDR3 sequence: CSGRRNMNTEAFF. DNA of the CDR3: TGCAGCGGCCGACGGAACATGAACACTGAAGCTTTCTTT.

This clonotype has only one observation. V and J are TRBV12-3 or TRBV12-4 and TRBJ2-3, with D maybe TRBD2 (6 bases). The length of the CDR3 is 16 residues. Trimming cost V 0 bases and J 0 bases, with 10 bases left between them. CDR3 in amino acids: CASSLAGGTSTDTQYF. As DNA, the CDR3 is TGTGCCAGCAGTTTAGCGGGCGGGACTAGCACAGATACGCAGTATTTT.

The chain joins TRBV12-3 or TRBV12-4 to TRBJ2-5; 9 nucleotides line up with TRBD1. The DNA matches TRBJ2-1 better at its end, which makes the J call doubtful. The CDR3 is 14 amino acids. CDR3 DNA: TGTGCCAGCAGTTTATCACAGGGGGCTTATGAGCAGTTCTTC. As protein: CASSLSQGAYEQFF.

The J gene is TRBJ2-5, the V gene TRBV11-2; possible D gene TRBD2, 6 bases. The CDR3 has 15 residues. Germline V lookup: CDR1 SGHAT, CDR2 FQNNGV. V was trimmed by 4 bases and J by 5 bases, leaving 17 bases between them. CDR3 residues: CASSSLPGDAETQYF. The DNA for the CDR3 is TGTGCCAGCAGCTCGCTCCCGGGGGATGCGGAGACCCAGTACTTC.

V usage is TRBV6-5 and J usage is TRBJ2-5; the D is unclear. The J call is doubtful: the DNA matches TRBJ2-7 better. This CDR3 comprises 15 residues. CDR1 is MNHEY and CDR2 is SVGAGI in the germline V gene. Written as DNA, the CDR3 is TGTGCCAGCAGTTACGCCCGGTCGGGCAGGAACGAGCAGTACTTC. Encoded protein: CASSYARSGRNEQYF.

This chain connects TRBV28 to TRBJ1-2, with D unresolved. Germline values: CDR1 MDHEN, CDR2 SYDVKM. The CDR3 contains 12 residues. Trimming cost V 5 bases and J 12 bases, with 16 bases left between them. CDR3: CASSPWVGGHTF. The CDR3 DNA follows: TGTGCCAGCAGTCCATGGGTTGGAGGCCACACCTTC.

In this sample, this clonotype turned up many times. The chain joins TRBV28 to TRBJ2-4, with a possible D match to TRBD2 (5 bases). The CDR3 is made up of 14 amino acids. The germline CDR1 and CDR2 sequences are MDHEN and SYDVKM. V was cut by 9 bases and J by 6 bases, with 18 bases left in between. CDR3 nucleotides: TGTGCCAGTAGAGGGCTGGGGAGAGGAAACATTCAGTACTTC. Its protein is CASRGLGRGNIQYF.

This clonotype has at least ten counts. The V gene is TRBV12-3 or TRBV12-4, the J gene TRBJ2-7, with 8 bases that match TRBD2. CDR3 length: 14 amino acids. J lost 5 bases, V lost 3 bases, and 6 bases had no gene match. This CDR3 reads CASSFSGRSNEQYF. The CDR3 DNA follows: TGTGCCAGCAGTTTCAGCGGGAGAAGTAACGAGCAGTACTTC.

The chain recombines TRBV6-6 with TRBJ1-2; D unresolved. CDR3 length: 16 residues. The V end was cut by 1 base, the J end by 2 bases, with 14 bases between. CDR1 and CDR2 from the germline V gene are MNHNY and SVGAGI (reference sequence). CDR3 in DNA: TGTGCCAGCAGTTACTTCGAAAACAGAGTCAACTATGGCTACACCTTC. Its translation: CASSYFENRVNYGYTF.

In its sample, this clonotype was seen many times. V and J are TRBV2 and TRBJ1-2; no firm D call. This CDR3 comprises 16 residues. Germline assignment: CDR1 SNHLY and CDR2 FYNNEI. Trimming took 2 bases from V and 7 from J, leaving 20 bases between them. CDR3 amino acids: CASSEFAGPVGGGYTF. For the CDR3, the DNA is TGTGCCAGCAGTGAATTTGCCGGGCCTGTGGGCGGTGGCTACACCTTC.

The chain combines TRBV9 with TRBJ2-3, with 8 bases that match TRBD2. Germline CDR1 reads SGDLS; CDR2 reads YYNGEE. CDR3 length equals 17 residues. V shed 3 bases and J 6 bases; nucleotides not matched to a gene: 15. Written as DNA, the CDR3 is TGTGCCAGCAGCGCGGGGGGGGTCCCGGGAAACCAGGATACGCAGTATTTT. It specifies CASSAGGVPGNQDTQYF.

V and J are TRBV28 and TRBJ2-1; 8 nucleotides match TRBD2. CDR3 size: 15 residues. Trimming cost V 7 bases and J 5 bases; bases outside gene matches: 10. Germline CDR1 and CDR2: MDHEN and SYDVKM. CDR3 nucleotide sequence: TGTGCCAGCACCTACGGGACTAGAGTAAACAATGAGCAGTTCTTC. Amino acids: CASTYGTRVNNEQFF.

The chain is built from TRBV10-3 and TRBJ1-5; 7 bases align to TRBD1. Germline assignment: CDR1 ENHRY and CDR2 SYGVKD. The CDR3 is 14 residues long. V lost 7 bases to trimming and J lost 2 bases; unmatched junction nucleotides: 5. The CDR3 loop reads CAIKPGTGNQPQHF. In DNA form, the CDR3 reads TGTGCCATCAAGCCAGGGACAGGCAATCAGCCCCAGCATTTT.

The CDR3 sequence is CASSLEGTSNEKLFF. The CDR3 DNA is TGTGCCAGCAGCTTGGAGGGGACCTCTAATGAAAAACTGTTTTTT. The chain carries TRBV5-4 and TRBJ1-4, with TRBD1 as a possible D gene (5 bases). This CDR3 region has 15 residues. The V end lost 0 bases, the J end lost 3 bases, and 9 bases lay between the germline ends. CDR1 is SGHNT, CDR2 YYREEE, per germline (reference sequence). Full variable domain (rest looked up from reference TRBV5-4 and TRBJ1-4): ETGVTQSPTHLIKTRGQQVTLRCSSQSGHNTVSWYQQALGQGPQFIFQYYREEENGRGNFPPRFSGLQFPNYSSELNVNALELDDSALYLCASSLEGTSNEKLFFGSGTQLSVL.

The chain is built from TRBV12-3 or TRBV12-4 and TRBJ2-5, with 11 bases lining up with TRBD2. The CDR3 sequence is 15 residues long. The ends lost 3 bases at V and 2 bases at J; junction bases unmatched: 2. The CDR3 region has the DNA TGTGCCAGCAGTTTGCCTAGCGGGGGGCAAGAGACCCAGTACTTC. Its protein is CASSLPSGGQETQYF.

This rearrangement joins TRBV6-2 or TRBV6-3 to TRBJ2-2, with D uncertain. Germline lookup yields CDR1 MNHEY and CDR2 SVGEGT. V was clipped by 4 bases and J by 5 bases, with 8 bases between them. The CDR3 length is 13 residues. The CDR3 nucleotides read TGTGCCAGCAGTTCAGACTGGACCGGGGAGCTGTTTTTT. Its translation is CASSSDWTGELFF.

There are a few counts of this clonotype. The V gene is TRBV29-1, the J gene TRBJ1-1; D may be TRBD1 (6 bases). Germline CDR1 reads SQVTM; CDR2 reads ANQGSEA. The CDR3 has 13 residues. Trimming pared 6 bases from V and 1 base from J, leaving 12 bases between. Here the CDR3 DNA reads TGCAGCGTGGCTAGACAGGCGAACACTGAAGCTTTCTTT. Encoded protein: CSVARQANTEAFF.

Only a few counts were recorded for this clonotype. The rearrangement joins TRBV6-6 to TRBJ2-5, with 9 bases identical to TRBD2. The CDR3 loop spans 14 amino acids. Germline assignment: CDR1 MNHNY and CDR2 SVGAGI (reference sequence). Trimming took 6 bases from V and 9 from J; bases not matched to a gene: 11. The CDR3 nucleotides are TGTGCCAGCAGGGGGACTAGCCTTGAAGCGGCCCAGTACTTC. Encoded protein: CASRGTSLEAAQYF.

There are a few counts of this clonotype. This chain connects TRBV12-3 or TRBV12-4 to TRBJ2-7, with 7 nucleotides matching TRBD2. The CDR3 runs 12 residues. V lost 6 bases and J lost 3; bases outside the gene matches: 2. The CDR3 coding sequence is TGTGCCAGCAGGGCGGGGGACTACGAGCAGTACTTC. Protein: CASRAGDYEQYF.

The gene calls are TRBV29-1 and TRBJ2-3, with D perhaps TRBD2 (6 bases). The CDR3 is 15 amino acids. Germline CDR1 is SQVTM and CDR2 is ANQGSEA. V lost 7 bases, J lost 0 bases, and 17 bases lay in between. The CDR3 reads CSARRGGLSTDTQYF. In DNA form, the CDR3 reads TGCAGCGCCAGGAGGGGTGGGCTTAGCACAGATACGCAGTATTTT.

The genes are TRBV29-1 and TRBJ1-2; D may be TRBD1 (5 bases). The V end lost 2 bases, the J end lost 8 bases, and 15 bases lay between the germline ends. The CDR3 is 13 amino acids. CDR1 SQVTM and CDR2 ANQGSEA come from the germline V gene. The CDR3 spells CSVEPPGIRGYTF. As DNA, the CDR3 is TGCAGCGTTGAACCCCCAGGGATTCGCGGCTACACCTTC.

This clonotype was observed a few times. This chain links TRBV4-3 with TRBJ1-3, with D perhaps matching TRBD1 (5 bases). V dropped 1 base and J dropped 0 bases, with 13 bases sitting between them. CDR1 is LGHNA and CDR2 is YSLEER in the germline V gene. The CDR3 is 17 residues long. The chain's CDR3 is CASSQALGRRSGNTIYF. In DNA form, the CDR3 reads TGCGCCAGCAGCCAAGCACTGGGACGTCGCTCTGGAAACACCATATATTTT.